This is a list of T cell receptor beta chains from one sample in a study of T-cell memory formation after mild COVID-19. TCRdb reanalysed the 5' RACE reads using MiXCR and keeps one entry per CDR3 protein. The repertoire includes roughly 70,000 distinct CDR3 sequences, about a sixth of them detected once, and roughly 33% sits in the top ten. The sequencing sample was made of PBMCs or a T cell subset sorted from them (not recorded which). Every receptor here comes from an adult woman who had mild COVID-19 (a few samples of this study predate the infection). Cell type and time point are not known. Each CDR3 is given with its conserved first and last residue. A D gene is named only where the DNA matches it firmly. Some rows mark clone size as missing; the rest say once, few, many or name a class of expanded clone.

v_call	clone_size	d_call	j_call	cdr3_length	cdr3_aa	cdr3_nt
TRBV20-1	few	TRBD2	TRBJ2-7	14	CSASGASGPYEQYF	TGCAGTGCTAGTGGGGCTAGCGGGCCCTACGAGCAGTACTTC
TRBV12-3/TRBV12-4	-	-	TRBJ1-3	12	CAGRDSGNTIYF	TGTGCCGGGCGGGACTCCGGAAACACCATATATTTT
TRBV7-8	many	-	TRBJ2-3	17	CASSLPRGLGDTDTQYF	TGTGCCAGCAGCTTACCTCGGGGGCTAGGAGACACAGATACGCAGTATTTT
TRBV4-1	-	-	TRBJ1-1	14	CASSQVGGSTEAFF	TGCGCCAGCAGCCAAGTGGGAGGTAGCACTGAAGCTTTCTTT
TRBV29-1	few	-	TRBJ2-2	13	CSVVGPTTGELFF	TGCAGCGTTGTGGGGCCCACCACCGGGGAGCTGTTTTTT
TRBV12-3/TRBV12-4	-	-	TRBJ1-4	14	CASSPTGSGEKLFF	TGTGCCAGCAGTCCGACAGGTTCAGGAGAAAAACTGTTTTTT
TRBV29-1	few	-	TRBJ2-1	11	CSVPRGDEQFF	TGCAGCGTCCCGCGGGGAGATGAGCAGTTCTTC
TRBV9	-	-	TRBJ2-1	11	CASSSDNEQFF	TGTGCCAGCAGCTCCGACAATGAGCAGTTCTTC
TRBV4-3	few	-	TRBJ2-1	16	CASSLSSHSSRTEQFF	TGCGCCAGCAGCCTTAGTTCCCATTCCAGCAGGACTGAGCAGTTCTTC
TRBV11-2	-	-	TRBJ1-1	13	CASSFSGNTEAFF	TGTGCCAGCAGCTTCTCCGGGAACACTGAAGCTTTCTTT
TRBV7-9	few	TRBD2	TRBJ2-3	16	CASRARTSGSTDTQYF	TGTGCCAGCAGAGCCCGGACTAGCGGCAGCACAGATACGCAGTATTTT
TRBV7-3	-	-	TRBJ2-7	15	CASSPGPPPQNEQYF	TGTGCCAGCAGCCCGGGCCCACCGCCCCAGAACGAGCAGTACTTC
TRBV2	once	TRBD1	TRBJ2-7	15	CASRTTGEPPYEQYF	TGTGCCAGCAGAACCACAGGGGAGCCTCCTTACGAGCAGTACTTC
TRBV19	-	TRBD2	TRBJ2-1	12	CAVGGTSNEQFF	TGTGCCGTGGGGGGGACTAGCAATGAGCAGTTCTTC
TRBV3-1	-	-	TRBJ2-5	15	CASSQDEVVKETQYF	TGTGCCAGCAGCCAAGATGAGGTAGTGAAGGAGACCCAGTACTTC
TRBV6-5	-	-	TRBJ1-1	11	CASSYPRRAFF	TGTGCCAGCAGTTACCCGAGACGGGCTTTCTTT
TRBV7-9	-	-	TRBJ2-1	12	CASSPVSYEQFF	TGTGCCAGCAGCCCCGTTAGCTATGAGCAGTTCTTC
TRBV12-3/TRBV12-4	-	TRBD2	TRBJ2-3	16	CASSFVTSARTDTQYF	TGTGCCAGCAGTTTTGTGACTAGCGCACGCACAGATACGCAGTATTTT
TRBV12-3/TRBV12-4	-	-	TRBJ2-7	13	CASSFGGAYEQYF	TGTGCCAGCAGTTTCGGCGGGGCCTACGAGCAGTACTTC
TRBV20-1	-	-	TRBJ2-3	16	CSARPIRQASTDTQYF	TGCAGTGCCCGACCTATACGACAGGCTAGCACAGATACGCAGTATTTT
TRBV20-1	-	-	TRBJ1-4	12	CSVGRINEKLFF	TGCAGTGTAGGACGGATTAATGAAAAACTGTTTTTT
TRBV7-6	many	-	TRBJ2-1	13	CASSHQVYNEQFF	TGTGCCAGCAGCCATCAGGTATACAATGAGCAGTTCTTC
TRBV5-6	few	-	TRBJ1-1	15	CASSPEQGGWTEAFF	TGTGCCAGCAGCCCGGAACAGGGAGGGTGGACTGAAGCTTTCTTT
TRBV7-9	few	TRBD1	TRBJ2-1	12	CASTLDRPEQFF	TGTGCCAGCACCTTGGACAGGCCTGAGCAGTTCTTC
TRBV29-1	few	-	TRBJ2-1	10	CSAVYNEQFF	TGCAGCGCAGTGTACAATGAGCAGTTCTTC
TRBV29-1	few	-	TRBJ2-5	12	CSVEGEQETQYF	TGCAGCGTTGAGGGTGAGCAAGAGACCCAGTACTTC
TRBV20-1	-	TRBD2	TRBJ2-1	17	CSARPRSLAGKWYEQFF	TGCAGTGCTAGACCCCGTTCGCTAGCGGGCAAATGGTATGAGCAGTTCTTC
TRBV7-9	few	TRBD1	TRBJ2-2	15	CASSPGQANTGELFF	TGTGCCAGCAGTCCGGGACAGGCGAACACCGGGGAGCTGTTTTTT
TRBV20-1	-	TRBD1	TRBJ1-2	17	CSARAVGQGRLNYGYTF	TGCAGTGCTAGAGCAGTGGGACAGGGGAGGTTAAACTATGGCTACACCTTC
TRBV6-5	few	-	TRBJ1-1	14	CASRLTEVNTEAFF	TGTGCCAGCAGACTTACCGAGGTGAACACTGAAGCTTTCTTT
TRBV6-4	few	-	TRBJ1-1	15	CASSEAPGANTEAFF	TGTGCCAGCAGTGAGGCACCAGGGGCGAACACTGAAGCTTTCTTT
TRBV6-2/TRBV6-3	many	-	TRBJ2-1	13	CASSSDSPNEQFF	TGTGCCAGCAGCTCCGACAGCCCCAATGAGCAGTTCTTC
TRBV7-9	few	TRBD2	TRBJ2-3	15	CASRKLAGGTDTQYF	TGTGCCAGCAGAAAACTAGCGGGGGGCACAGATACGCAGTATTTT
TRBV5-6	-	-	TRBJ1-1	13	CASSLEAAREAFF	TGTGCCAGCAGCTTGGAGGCAGCCCGGGAAGCTTTCTTT
TRBV9	few	TRBD1	TRBJ2-7	12	CASSWTGGEQYF	TGTGCCAGCAGCTGGACAGGGGGTGAGCAGTACTTC
TRBV19	few	TRBD1	TRBJ1-1	10	CASSRQGVFF	TGTGCCAGCTCTAGGCAGGGGGTATTCTTT
TRBV9	-	-	TRBJ1-1	11	CASSLDSEAFF	TGTGCCAGCAGCCTCGACAGTGAAGCTTTCTTT
TRBV5-1	few	-	TRBJ2-1	15	CASSSLTFSYNEQFF	TGCGCCAGCAGCTCGTTGACCTTCTCCTACAATGAGCAGTTCTTC
TRBV14	-	-	TRBJ2-7	12	CASSQDGPEQYF	TGTGCCAGCAGCCAAGACGGTCCCGAGCAGTACTTC
TRBV12-3/TRBV12-4	-	-	TRBJ1-2	15	CASSTTGRDDYGYTF	TGTGCCAGCAGCACAACGGGCAGGGATGACTATGGCTACACCTTC
TRBV2	-	-	TRBJ2-7	15	CASSEGRGPRNEQYF	TGTGCCAGCAGTGAAGGCAGGGGCCCGAGGAACGAGCAGTACTTC
TRBV12-3/TRBV12-4	-	-	TRBJ2-5	12	CASKTGVETQYF	TGTGCCAGCAAGACGGGGGTGGAGACCCAGTACTTC
TRBV29-1	-	-	TRBJ2-1	16	CSVEFVGRANYNEQFF	TGCAGCGTTGAGTTTGTCGGGCGGGCCAACTACAATGAGCAGTTCTTC
TRBV5-1	few	-	TRBJ2-1	14	CASSYLGQGNEQFF	TGCGCCAGCAGCTACTTGGGCCAGGGGAATGAGCAGTTCTTC
TRBV19	-	TRBD2	TRBJ2-2	17	CASSMFGLAGVTGELFF	TGTGCCAGTAGTATGTTTGGCCTAGCGGGGGTAACCGGGGAGCTGTTTTTT
TRBV11-2	few	-	TRBJ2-1	15	CASSLDVVGYNEQFF	TGTGCCAGCAGCTTAGATGTGGTTGGCTACAATGAGCAGTTCTTC
TRBV5-6	-	-	TRBJ1-5	15	CASRPSGTGNQPQHF	TGTGCCAGCAGACCCTCAGGGACGGGGAATCAGCCCCAGCATTTT
TRBV21-1	-	-	TRBJ2-3	16	CASSKEGVGVADTQYF	TGTGCCAGCAGCAAAGAAGGGGTGGGGGTAGCAGATACGCAGTATTTT
TRBV7-8	-	-	TRBJ1-2	15	CASSLARRVDYGYTF	TGTGCCAGCAGCTTAGCGCGCAGGGTAGACTATGGCTACACCTTC